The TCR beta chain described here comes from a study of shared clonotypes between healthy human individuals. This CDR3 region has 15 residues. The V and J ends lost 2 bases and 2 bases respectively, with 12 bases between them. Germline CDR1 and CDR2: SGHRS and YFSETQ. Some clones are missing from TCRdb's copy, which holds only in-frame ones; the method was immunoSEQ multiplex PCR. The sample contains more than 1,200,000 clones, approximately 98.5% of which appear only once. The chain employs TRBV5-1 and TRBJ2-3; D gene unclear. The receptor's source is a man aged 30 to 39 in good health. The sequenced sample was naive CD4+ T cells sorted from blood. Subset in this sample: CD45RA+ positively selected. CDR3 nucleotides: TGCGCCAGCAGCTTCGAGGCTGGTAACACAGATACGCAGTATTTT. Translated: CASSFEAGNTDTQYF.